This T cell receptor (beta chain) was sequenced in a study of shared clonotypes between healthy human individuals. Only CD45RO-negative cells positively selected for CCR7 counted as naive CD8 cells, so terminally differentiated effector memory CD45RA+ cells were excluded. Each sample came from a Caucasian adult donor living in Nashville, Tennessee. The CDR3 sequence is 17 residues long. J was trimmed by 0 bases and V by 0 bases; bases with no gene match: 4. In germline, CDR1 is SGHRS, CDR2 YFSETQ. TCRdb's table, derived via immunoSEQ multiplex PCR, lists solely in-frame clones and lacks some. Among some 2 million clones listed, roughly 95% were seen once. This clone has just one count. Other DNA sequences from this sample encode an identical CDR3 as well.

The sequence was obtained from a man aged 18 to 29 in good health. This chain joins TRBV5-1 and TRBJ2-3, with 10 bases matching TRBD1. The sequenced sample consisted of naive CD8+ T cells sorted from blood. In nucleotides, the CDR3 is TGCGCCAGCAGCTTGGCCGGGACAGGGGCAAGCACAGATACGCAGTATTTT. It yields the protein CASSLAGTGASTDTQYF. The whole variable domain, remainder taken from reference TRBV5-1 and TRBJ2-3, is KAGVTQTPRYLIKTRGQQVTLSCSPISGHRSVSWYQQTPGQGLQFLFEYFSETQRNKGNFPGRFSGRQFSNSRSEMNVSTLELGDSALYLCASSLAGTGASTDTQYFGPGTRLTVL.